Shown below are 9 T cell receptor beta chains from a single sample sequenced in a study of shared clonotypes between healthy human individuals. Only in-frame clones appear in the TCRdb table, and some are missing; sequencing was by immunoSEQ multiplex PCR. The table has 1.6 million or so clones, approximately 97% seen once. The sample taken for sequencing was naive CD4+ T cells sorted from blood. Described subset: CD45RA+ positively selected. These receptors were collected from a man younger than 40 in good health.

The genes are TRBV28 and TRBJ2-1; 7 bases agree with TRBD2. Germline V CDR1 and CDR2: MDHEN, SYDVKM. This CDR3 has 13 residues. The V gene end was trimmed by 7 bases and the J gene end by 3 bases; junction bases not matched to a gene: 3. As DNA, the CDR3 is TGTGCCAGCATGGGGGGGTTCTACAATGAGCAGTTCTTC. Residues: CASMGGFYNEQFF. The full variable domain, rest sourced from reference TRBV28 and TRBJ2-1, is DVKVTQSSRYLVKRTGEKVFLECVQDMDHENMFWYRQDPGLGLRLIYFSYDVKMKEKGDIPEGYSVSREKKERFSLILESASTNQTSMYLCASMGGFYNEQFFGPGTRLTVL.

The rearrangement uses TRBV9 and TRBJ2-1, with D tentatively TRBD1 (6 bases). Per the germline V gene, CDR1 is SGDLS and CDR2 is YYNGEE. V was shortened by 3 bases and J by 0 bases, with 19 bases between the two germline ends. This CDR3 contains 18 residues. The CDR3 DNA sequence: TGTGCCAGCAGCGGACACGGACAGAGCCCCAGCTCCTACAATGAGCAGTTCTTC. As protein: CASSGHGQSPSSYNEQFF.

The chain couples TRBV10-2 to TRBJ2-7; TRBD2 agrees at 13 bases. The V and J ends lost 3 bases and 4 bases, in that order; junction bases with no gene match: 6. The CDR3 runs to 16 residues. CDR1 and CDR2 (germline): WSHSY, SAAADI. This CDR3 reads CASSDPGLAGAYEQYF. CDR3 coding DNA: TGCGCCAGCAGTGACCCTGGACTAGCGGGAGCTTACGAGCAGTACTTC.

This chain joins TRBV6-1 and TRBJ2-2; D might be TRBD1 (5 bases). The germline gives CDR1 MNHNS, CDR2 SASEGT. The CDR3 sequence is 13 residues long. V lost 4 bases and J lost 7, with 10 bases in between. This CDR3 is CASSVGVVGELFF. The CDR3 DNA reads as TGTGCCAGCAGTGTAGGGGTCGTCGGGGAGCTGTTTTTT.

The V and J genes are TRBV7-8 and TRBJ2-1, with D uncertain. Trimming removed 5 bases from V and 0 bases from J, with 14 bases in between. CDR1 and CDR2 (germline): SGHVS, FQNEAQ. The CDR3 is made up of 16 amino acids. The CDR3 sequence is CASSPLRVSSYNEQFF. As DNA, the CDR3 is TGTGCCAGCAGCCCCCTAAGGGTGAGCTCCTACAATGAGCAGTTCTTC.

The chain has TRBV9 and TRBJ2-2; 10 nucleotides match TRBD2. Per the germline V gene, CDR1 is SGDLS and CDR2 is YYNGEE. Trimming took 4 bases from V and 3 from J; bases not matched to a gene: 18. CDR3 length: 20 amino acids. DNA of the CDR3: TGTGCCAGCAGCCCCGGACAGGGTCCTAGCGGGAGAGGTTACACCGGGGAGCTGTTTTTT. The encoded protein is CASSPGQGPSGRGYTGELFF.

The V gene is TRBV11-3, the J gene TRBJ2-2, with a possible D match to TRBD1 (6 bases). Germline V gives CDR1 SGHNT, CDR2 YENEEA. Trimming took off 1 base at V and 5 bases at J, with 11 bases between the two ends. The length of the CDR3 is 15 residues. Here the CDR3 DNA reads TGTGCCAGCAGCTTAGGCACCAGGGGTACCGGGGAGCTGTTTTTT. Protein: CASSLGTRGTGELFF.

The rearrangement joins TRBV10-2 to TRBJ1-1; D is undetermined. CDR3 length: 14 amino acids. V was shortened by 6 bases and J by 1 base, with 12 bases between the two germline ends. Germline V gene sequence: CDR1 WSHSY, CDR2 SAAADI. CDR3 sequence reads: CASRGFSSNTEAFF. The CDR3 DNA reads TGCGCCAGCAGGGGGTTCTCTTCGAACACTGAAGCTTTCTTT.

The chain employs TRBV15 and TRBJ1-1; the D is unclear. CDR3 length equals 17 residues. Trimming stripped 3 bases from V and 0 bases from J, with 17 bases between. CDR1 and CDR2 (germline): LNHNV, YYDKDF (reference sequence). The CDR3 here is CATSRDGIRVMNTEAFF. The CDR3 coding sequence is TGTGCCACCAGCAGGGATGGGATAAGGGTGATGAACACTGAAGCTTTCTTT.